A selection of T cell receptor beta chains follows, all from one sample in a study of shared clonotypes between healthy human individuals. Data came from immunoSEQ multiplex PCR; TCRdb stores just in-frame clones and leaves some out. The table lists some 2.1 million clones, around 93% of them singletons, with 1.5% to 2% in the top ten. Material for sequencing was naive CD8+ T cells from PBMCs. Receptors were obtained from a man younger than 35 in good health. Some clones in this sample may be carry-over from other donors' samples. Both conserved end residues are part of each CDR3. The D gene is left open where the match is weak. Rows give clone size only sometimes, using once, few, many, or a class for an expanded clone.

d_call | j_call | v_call | clone_size | cdr3_nt | cdr3_aa
TRBD1 | TRBJ2-4 | TRBV13 | . | TGTGCCAGCAGCTTCTACAGGGGTGAAAACATTCAGTACTTC | CASSFYRGENIQYF
. | TRBJ2-1 | TRBV2 | . | TGTGCCAGCAGTGAAGCGGCGGGGTTCTTC | CASSEAAGFF
. | TRBJ1-1 | TRBV7-9 | . | TGTGCCAGCAGCTTAGGTCGCACTGAAGCTTTCTTT | CASSLGRTEAFF
. | TRBJ2-7 | TRBV7-9 | . | TGTGCCAGCAGCCCCCGTAACGGCGCGGTCAACGAGCAGTACTTC | CASSPRNGAVNEQYF
. | TRBJ1-4 | TRBV7-7 | . | TGTGCCAGCAGCTTAAAACCCTCAAGGCATGGTAATGAAAAACTGTTTTTT | CASSLKPSRHGNEKLFF
. | TRBJ2-5 | TRBV6-5 | . | TGTGCCAGCGGGTCGGTGGACGGACTCCAAGAGACCCAGTACTTC | CASGSVDGLQETQYF
. | TRBJ2-1 | TRBV9 | . | TGTGCCAGCAGCGTAACGGGACCAACATCGAATGAGCAGTTCTTC | CASSVTGPTSNEQFF
TRBD1 | TRBJ1-4 | TRBV7-6 | . | TGTGCCAGCAGCGGACGACAGGGAGCAACTAATGAAAAACTGTTTTTT | CASSGRQGATNEKLFF
. | TRBJ1-5 | TRBV7-6 | . | TGTGCCAGCAGCTTAGCGGTCGACGGGTACAATCAGCCCCAGCATTTT | CASSLAVDGYNQPQHF
TRBD1 | TRBJ1-5 | TRBV5-6 | . | TGTGCCAGCAGCCGGACAGGGAACAATCAGCCCCAGCATTTT | CASSRTGNNQPQHF
TRBD1 | TRBJ2-7 | TRBV27 | . | TGTGCCAGCAGTTTGACAGGACAGGGATTAAGCTCCTACGAGCAGTACTTC | CASSLTGQGLSSYEQYF
. | TRBJ2-7 | TRBV6-6 | . | TGTGCCAGCAGTCACCTTAGACCTCCCTCCTACGAGCAGTACTTC | CASSHLRPPSYEQYF
. | TRBJ2-3 | TRBV7-8 | . | TGTGCCAGCAGCTTATGGCTCAGAGGGGTGTCGACAGATACGCAGTATTTT | CASSLWLRGVSTDTQYF
. | TRBJ2-7 | TRBV9 | . | TGTGCCAGCAGCGTAGGCGGCGGAACCTACGAGCAGTACTTC | CASSVGGGTYEQYF
. | TRBJ1-5 | TRBV6-1 | . | TGTGCCAGCAGTTCATTTACAGTCTACAATCAGCCCCAGCATTTT | CASSSFTVYNQPQHF
TRBD2 | TRBJ2-1 | TRBV14 | once | TGTGCCAGCAGCCCTAGATGGACATCGGCCACGGCCGGGGGGGATGAGCAGTTCTTC | CASSPRWTSATAGGDEQFF